What follows are 29 T cell receptor beta chains derived from one specimen sequenced in a study of blood T cell repertoires in COVID-19. Only in-frame clones appear in the TCRdb table, and some are missing; sequencing was by immunoSEQ multiplex PCR. This sample yields under 250,000 clones, of which about 86% are seen a single time; about 5.9% belongs to the top ten. Sequences were obtained from peripheral blood. The receptors derive from a man aged 60-69 years with acute or convalescent COVID-19.

The CDR3 sequence: CATSDFDRESTDTQYF. CDR3 sequence (DNA): TGTGCCACCAGTGATTTTGACAGGGAAAGCACAGATACGCAGTATTTT. The gene calls are TRBV24-1 and TRBJ2-3; 7 bases agree with TRBD1. V was clipped by 1 base and J by 0 bases; unmatched bases: 3. CDR3 length: 16 residues. From germline, CDR1 is KGHDR and CDR2 SFDVKD.

CDR3 loop: CASSESGLAGANEQFF. In DNA, the CDR3 is TGTGCCAGCAGTGAATCTGGACTAGCGGGAGCCAATGAGCAGTTCTTC. V is TRBV2 and J is TRBJ2-1, with 13 bases lining up with TRBD2. Trimming cost V 2 bases and J 6 bases; bases outside gene matches: 4. The CDR3 has 16 amino acids. CDR1 is SNHLY and CDR2 is FYNNEI in the germline V gene.

The table lists this clone with a few counts. The rearrangement uses TRBV19 and TRBJ2-7; D perhaps matches TRBD2 (6 bases). Germline V lookup: CDR1 LNHDA, CDR2 SQIVND (reference sequence). The CDR3 extends over 12 amino acids. The ends were cut back, 9 bases at V and 4 bases at J, with 13 bases in the middle. The CDR3 DNA reads as TGTGCCAGACGGACGGGGGAATACGAGCAGTACTTC. Translation: CARRTGEYEQYF.

Comment on this clone: The sample carries other DNA sequences with the same CDR3. The genes are TRBV20-1 and TRBJ2-1; D uncertain. Germline V gene lookup returns CDR1 DFQATT and CDR2 SNEGSKA (reference sequence). The V end lost 2 bases, the J end lost 4 bases, and 3 bases lay between the germline ends. The CDR3 extends over 11 amino acids. CDR3 DNA: TGCAGTGCTAGACTGTACAATGAGCAGTTCTTC. Translating gives CSARLYNEQFF.

This chain connects TRBV5-1 to TRBJ2-7, with 13 bases that match TRBD2. The junction had 20 bases not matched to a gene; V was cut back by 0 bases and J by 5 bases. This CDR3 has 21 amino acids. The V gene's germline CDR1 is SGHRS and CDR2 YFSETQ. The CDR3 DNA follows: TGCGCCAGCAGCTTGGCCATCGGACAGCGAATACTAGCGGGAGGGCCAGACGAGCAGTACTTC. It encodes CASSLAIGQRILAGGPDEQYF.

This clone was seen only a few times. CDR3 DNA: TGTGCCAGCAGTCGGCCGCAGGATCATCAGCCCCAGCATTTT. Translated: CASSRPQDHQPQHF. The chain couples TRBV28 to TRBJ1-5; D gene ambiguous. Trimming pared 5 bases from V and 5 bases from J, leaving 13 bases between. This CDR3 comprises 14 residues. Germline lookup yields CDR1 MDHEN and CDR2 SYDVKM. Full variable domain (outside the CDR3, taken from reference TRBV28 and TRBJ1-5): DVKVTQSSRYLVKRTGEKVFLECVQDMDHENMFWYRQDPGLGLRLIYFSYDVKMKEKGDIPEGYSVSREKKERFSLILESASTNQTSMYLCASSRPQDHQPQHFGDGTRLSIL.

V is TRBV7-3 and J is TRBJ2-7, with a tentative D call TRBD2 (7 bases). Trimming removed 5 bases from V and 5 bases from J, with 22 bases in between. The CDR3 runs 16 residues. Germline lookup yields CDR1 SGHTA and CDR2 FQGTGA. DNA for the CDR3: TGTGCCAGCAGCCCCGGTGGGGGGGGCACGATGGACGAGCAGTACTTC. Encoded protein: CASSPGGGGTMDEQYF. Filled out from reference TRBV7-3 and TRBJ2-7, the complete variable domain reads GAGVSQTPSNKVTEKGKYVELRCDPISGHTALYWYRQSLGQGPEFLIYFQGTGAADDSGLPNDRFFAVRPEGSVSTLKIQRTERGDSAVYLCASSPGGGGTMDEQYFGPGTRLTVT.

The V gene is TRBV4-1, the J gene TRBJ2-2; unclear D gene. Per germline, CDR1 MGHRA and CDR2 YSYEKL. Trimming left V 0 bases short and J 0 bases short, with 8 bases between. CDR3 length equals 16 residues. DNA for the CDR3: TGCGCCAGCAGCCAAGAATTGGCAGCGAACACCGGGGAGCTGTTTTTT. As protein: CASSQELAANTGELFF.

This chain connects TRBV9 to TRBJ1-1; 10 nucleotides align to TRBD1. CDR3 size: 14 residues. CDR1 SGDLS and CDR2 YYNGEE come from the germline V gene. J gave up 5 bases and V 4 bases, and 5 bases lay outside the gene matches. CDR3 sequence: CASSLGTGVTEAFF. Written as DNA, the CDR3 is TGTGCCAGCAGCCTAGGGACAGGGGTTACTGAAGCTTTCTTT. Using reference TRBV9 and TRBJ1-1 for the parts outside the CDR3, the full variable domain is DSGVTQTPKHLITATGQRVTLRCSPRSGDLSVYWYQQSLDQGLQFLIQYYNGEERAKGNILERFSAQQFPDLHSELNLSSLELGDSALYFCASSLGTGVTEAFFGQGTRLTVV.

The chain combines TRBV10-3 with TRBJ1-5; 7 bases are shared with TRBD1. This CDR3 region has 13 residues. The trim removed 5 bases at V and 4 bases at J, leaving 2 bases unmatched. From germline, CDR1 is ENHRY and CDR2 SYGVKD. The CDR3, as DNA: TGTGCCATCAGTCCGGACAGGAATCAGCCCCAGCATTTT. Translated: CAISPDRNQPQHF.

V is TRBV11-2 and J is TRBJ2-2, with D perhaps matching TRBD1 (6 bases). Per germline, CDR1 SGHAT and CDR2 FQNNGV. CDR3 length: 14 residues. V lost 6 bases and J lost 3, with 11 bases in between. The CDR3 DNA sequence: TGTGCCAGCAGATCAAGACAGGACACCGGGGAGCTGTTTTTT. Its protein product is CASRSRQDTGELFF.

This clone was seen a single time. The rearrangement joins TRBV30 to TRBJ2-3; 8 bases match TRBD1. The length of the CDR3 is 14 residues. CDR1 GTSNPN and CDR2 SVGIG come from the germline V gene (reference sequence). The ends lost 7 bases at V and 0 bases at J; junction bases unmatched: 6. CDR3 DNA: TGTGCCTCCGCAGGGGGCACCAGCACAGATACGCAGTATTTT. Translation: CASAGGTSTDTQYF.

The genes are TRBV4-1 and TRBJ2-2, with D possibly being TRBD1 (5 bases). Germline lookup yields CDR1 MGHRA and CDR2 YSYEKL. Trimming took off 0 bases at V and 5 bases at J, with 13 bases between the two ends. The CDR3 length is 16 residues. The CDR3 sequence: CASSQEGRRETGELFF. In DNA, the CDR3 is TGCGCCAGCAGCCAAGAAGGTCGCAGGGAAACCGGGGAGCTGTTTTTT.

The chain combines TRBV7-3 with TRBJ2-1; TRBD2 matches 8 bases. Germline-derived CDR1 and CDR2 are SGHTA and FQGTGA. Germline trimming cut 2 bases from V and 3 bases from J; bases unmatched to any gene: 6. The CDR3 length is 16 residues. The CDR3 region has the DNA TGTGCCAGCAGCTTATCGGGAGGGCGTCTCTACAATGAGCAGTTCTTC. Its translation is CASSLSGGRLYNEQFF.

The chain joins TRBV9 to TRBJ2-1; D unresolved. CDR1 SGDLS and CDR2 YYNGEE come from the germline V gene. V was trimmed by 0 bases and J by 8 bases, leaving 12 bases between them. CDR3 length: 14 residues. The CDR3 reads CASSVATNSDEQFF. DNA for the CDR3: TGTGCCAGCAGCGTAGCGACAAATTCTGATGAGCAGTTCTTC.

The rearrangement uses TRBV28 and TRBJ2-1; 9 bases are a match to TRBD2. Losses at the gene ends were 8 bases for V and 4 bases for J; bases not matched to a gene: 6. CDR3 size: 14 residues. From germline, CDR1 is MDHEN and CDR2 SYDVKM. The CDR3 DNA is TGTGCCAGCCTAGCGGGGAGTAGATACAATGAGCAGTTCTTC. This encodes CASLAGSRYNEQFF.

The chain is built from TRBV6-5 and TRBJ1-1; weak D call: TRBD1 (5 bases). The CDR3 covers 13 residues. CDR1 is MNHEY, CDR2 SVGAGI, per germline. V lost 7 bases to trimming and J lost 3 bases, with 12 bases between them. CDR3 DNA sequence: TGTGCCAGCACCTCCAGGGTCGACACTGAAGCTTTCTTT. This encodes CASTSRVDTEAFF.

The table lists this clone with a count of one. The chain links TRBV7-9 to TRBJ1-2, with 7 bases matching TRBD1. The length of the CDR3 is 13 residues. Germline V gene sequence: CDR1 SEHNR, CDR2 FQNEAQ (reference sequence). V was clipped by 4 bases and J by 5 bases; unmatched bases: 4. Here the CDR3 reads CASSWDSPYGYTF. The CDR3 bases are TGTGCCAGCAGCTGGGACAGCCCTTATGGCTACACCTTC. Full variable domain (remainder filled in from reference TRBV7-9 and TRBJ1-2): DTGVSQNPRHKITKRGQNVTFRCDPISEHNRLYWYRQTLGQGPEFLTYFQNEAQLEKSRLLSDRFSAERPKGSFSTLEIQRTEQGDSAMYLCASSWDSPYGYTFGSGTRLTVV.

The chain joins TRBV5-1 to TRBJ2-1; TRBD1 agrees at 10 bases. CDR3 length equals 15 residues. J gave up 1 base and V 4 bases, and 2 bases lay outside the gene matches. Germline-derived CDR1 and CDR2 are SGHRS and YFSETQ. The CDR3 spells CASSKGQGSYNEQFF. CDR3 coding DNA: TGCGCCAGCAGCAAGGGACAGGGGTCCTACAATGAGCAGTTCTTC.

This rearrangement joins TRBV4-1 to TRBJ1-2; maybe TRBD1 (6 bases). Germline V gene data show CDR1 as MGHRA and CDR2 as YSYEKL. CDR3 length: 17 residues. The V end was cut by 0 bases, the J end by 4 bases, with 18 bases between. This CDR3 is CASSQDSGAGEFYGYTF. CDR3 bases: TGCGCCAGCAGCCAAGATAGCGGGGCAGGGGAGTTCTATGGCTACACCTTC.

This clone was picked up one time. The V call is TRBV5-1, the J call TRBJ2-2; D may be TRBD1 (5 bases). The germline CDR1 and CDR2 sequences are SGHRS and YFSETQ. Trimming cost V 2 bases and J 0 bases, with 8 bases left between them. The CDR3 runs 15 residues. The CDR3 is CASSLKGTNTGELFF. As DNA, the CDR3 is TGCGCCAGCAGCTTAAAGGGGACGAACACCGGGGAGCTGTTTTTT.

The chain couples TRBV7-3 to TRBJ2-7, with 9 bases matching TRBD2. The CDR3 loop spans 14 amino acids. Germline CDR1 reads SGHTA; CDR2 reads FQGTGA. V lost 3 bases and J lost 2; bases outside the gene matches: 2. CDR3 bases: TGTGCCAGCAGCTTGGTAGCGGGAGCCTACGAGCAGTACTTC. It translates to CASSLVAGAYEQYF. Combining the CDR3 with reference TRBV7-3 and TRBJ2-7 gives the whole variable domain GAGVSQTPSNKVTEKGKYVELRCDPISGHTALYWYRQSLGQGPEFLIYFQGTGAADDSGLPNDRFFAVRPEGSVSTLKIQRTERGDSAVYLCASSLVAGAYEQYFGPGTRLTVT.

The genes are TRBV12-3 or TRBV12-4 and TRBJ1-2, with 7 positions matching TRBD1. V trimming: 6 bases; J trimming: 4 bases; junction bases outside the gene matches: 5. The CDR3 is 13 amino acids. CDR3 coding DNA: TGTGCCAGCAGCCAGGGACAGCTCTATGGCTACACCTTC. It is translated as CASSQGQLYGYTF.

This chain links TRBV19 with TRBJ2-2; TRBD2 agrees at 10 bases. V lost 4 bases and J lost 5; bases outside the gene matches: 1. Germline CDR1 and CDR2: LNHDA and SQIVND (reference sequence). CDR3 length: 14 amino acids. The CDR3 nucleotides read TGTGCCAGTAGTACGACTAGCGGGACCGGGGAGCTGTTTTTT. Amino acid sequence: CASSTTSGTGELFF.

J is TRBJ2-2 and V is TRBV9, with D possibly matching TRBD1 (5 bases). Germline V gene sequence: CDR1 SGDLS, CDR2 YYNGEE. This CDR3 spans 18 amino acids. V lost 4 bases and J 0 bases, leaving 19 bases between the germline ends. The CDR3 DNA follows: TGTGCCAGCAGCAAGTCGTCAGGACAAACTACGAACACCGGGGAGCTGTTTTTT. Protein: CASSKSSGQTTNTGELFF.

In this sample, this clone turned up a few times. The chain has TRBV3-1 (or the pseudogene TRBV3-2) and TRBJ2-7; 16 nucleotides align to TRBD2. This CDR3 has 16 amino acids. Germline CDR1 is LGHDT and CDR2 is YNNKEL (reference sequence). Germline trimming cut 5 bases from V and 7 bases from J; bases unmatched to any gene: 8. The CDR3: CASSEHPGLAGGEQYF. As DNA, the CDR3 is TGTGCCAGCAGCGAACATCCGGGACTAGCGGGGGGGGAGCAGTACTTC.

Comment on this clone: The same CDR3 can be traced to other DNA sequences in this sample. J is TRBJ1-2 and V is TRBV9; 9 bases match TRBD1. Losses at the gene ends were 5 bases for V and 8 bases for J; bases not matched to a gene: 16. Germline V gene sequence: CDR1 SGDLS, CDR2 YYNGEE. The CDR3 is made up of 16 amino acids. DNA for the CDR3: TGTGCCAGCAGAGTGGGAACAGGGGGCAGGTTTGGCGGCTACACCTTC. Translated, it gives CASRVGTGGRFGGYTF. The full variable domain, with the rest looked up from reference TRBV9 and TRBJ1-2, is DSGVTQTPKHLITATGQRVTLRCSPRSGDLSVYWYQQSLDQGLQFLIQYYNGEERAKGNILERFSAQQFPDLHSELNLSSLELGDSALYFCASRVGTGGRFGGYTFGSGTRLTVV.

This chain uses TRBV4-3 with TRBJ2-2; 7 bases line up with TRBD2. The J segment lost 5 bases and the V segment lost 4 bases, leaving 10 bases of the junction unmatched. The CDR3 is 16 residues long. Germline V gene sequence: CDR1 LGHNA, CDR2 YSLEER. The CDR3 sequence: CASSLPSGRGTGELFF. In DNA, the CDR3 is TGCGCCAGCAGCCTCCCTAGCGGAAGAGGGACCGGGGAGCTGTTTTTT.

V usage is TRBV2 and J usage is TRBJ1-6; the D gene is possibly TRBD1 (6 bases). V lost 7 bases to trimming and J lost 5 bases, with 15 bases between them. This CDR3 region has 15 residues. Germline CDR1 reads SNHLY; CDR2 reads FYNNEI. Written as DNA, the CDR3 is TGTGCCAGCACCCCAACGGACAGTGATAATTCACCCCTCCACTTT. Translating gives CASTPTDSDNSPLHF. The variable domain in full, completed from reference TRBV2 and TRBJ1-6, reads EPEVTQTPSHQVTQMGQEVILRCVPISNHLYFYWYRQILGQKVEFLVSFYNNEISEKSEIFDDQFSVERPDGSNFTLKIRSTKLEDSAMYFCASTPTDSDNSPLHFGNGTRLTVT.